This T cell receptor beta chain was sequenced in a study of siplizumab effects on memory and regulatory T cells. Trimming took 3 bases from V and 5 from J; bases not matched to a gene: 1. Per the germline V gene, CDR1 is SGHAT and CDR2 is FQNNGV. The length of the CDR3 is 14 residues. General study results and limits: For siplizumab cultures, the suppressive function of their proliferating Tregs was not confirmed. The average Treg-derived proportion among mappable alloreactive CD4+ clones was less than 80% with siplizumab versus under 35% in controls.

TCRdb keeps only in-frame clones here, not all; method: immunoSEQ multiplex PCR. The data contain about 120,000 clones, approximately 94% of them singletons. This clone was seen only once. Its antigen remains unknown. This clonotype was obtained from a human donor in good health. The chain uses TRBV11-2 and TRBJ2-7; TRBD2 matches at 13 bases. The sequenced sample consisted of non-Treg CD4+ T cells sorted from blood. CDR3 amino acids: CASSFTSGRDEQYF. The CDR3 region has the DNA TGTGCCAGCAGCTTCACTAGCGGGAGGGACGAGCAGTACTTC.